A single sample gave rise to the 3 T cell receptor beta chains below, sequenced in a study of blood T cell repertoires in COVID-19. TCRdb keeps only in-frame clones here, not all; method: immunoSEQ multiplex PCR. Among approximately 300,000 clones listed, around 87% were seen once. Sequences were obtained from PBMCs or T cells enriched from blood (not recorded which). The receptors shown here come from a woman in her twenties or thirties who had recovered from COVID-19.

The chain couples TRBV5-1 to TRBJ2-7, with TRBD1 matching over 10 bases. After removal of 4 bases from V and 3 bases from J, the junction contained 7 bases not matched to a gene. Looked up from germline, CDR1 is SGHRS and CDR2 is YFSETQ. The CDR3 totals 15 residues. The DNA of the CDR3 is TGCGCCAGCAGCGATCGACAGGGGGCCGGCTACGAGCAGTACTTC. This translates into CASSDRQGAGYEQYF.

The rearrangement uses TRBV4-2 and TRBJ2-7; the match to TRBD2 covers 8 bases. This CDR3 is built from 15 residues. Trimming at V came to 0 bases and at J to 4 bases, leaving 5 bases not matched to a gene. CDR1 and CDR2 from the germline V gene are LGHNA and YNFKEQ. CDR3 DNA sequence: TGTGCCAGCAGCCAAGAGTCCACTAGCGGTTACGAGCAGTACTTC. Protein product: CASSQESTSGYEQYF.

A remark on this clone: The identical CDR3 is also encoded by other nucleotide sequences in the sample. The CDR3 here is CASSIDSSGANVLTF. The CDR3 nucleotides are TGTGCCAGTAGTATCGATAGCTCTGGGGCCAACGTCCTGACTTTC. This chain links TRBV19 with TRBJ2-6, with D uncertain. V gave up 3 bases and J gave up 0 bases, with 6 bases separating them. Germline assignment: CDR1 LNHDA and CDR2 SQIVND (reference sequence). The CDR3 has 15 amino acids.